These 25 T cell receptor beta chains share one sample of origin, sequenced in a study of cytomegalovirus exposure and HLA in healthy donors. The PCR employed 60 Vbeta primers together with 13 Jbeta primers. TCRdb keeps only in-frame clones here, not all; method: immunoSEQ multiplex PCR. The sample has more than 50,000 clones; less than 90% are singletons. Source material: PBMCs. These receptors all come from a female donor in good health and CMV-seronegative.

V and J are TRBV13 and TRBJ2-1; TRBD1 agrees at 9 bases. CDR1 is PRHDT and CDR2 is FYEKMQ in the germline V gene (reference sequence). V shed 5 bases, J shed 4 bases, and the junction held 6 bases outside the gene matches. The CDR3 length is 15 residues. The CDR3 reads CASSLAGTGYNEQFF. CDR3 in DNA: TGTGCCAGCAGCCTCGCCGGGACAGGGTACAATGAGCAGTTCTTC.

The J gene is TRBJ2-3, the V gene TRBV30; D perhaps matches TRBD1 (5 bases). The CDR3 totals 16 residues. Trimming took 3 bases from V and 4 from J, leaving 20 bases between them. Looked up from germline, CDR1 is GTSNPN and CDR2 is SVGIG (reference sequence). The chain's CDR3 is CAWRAPPRVFADTQYF. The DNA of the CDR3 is TGTGCCTGGAGAGCCCCCCCCAGGGTGTTCGCAGATACGCAGTATTTT.

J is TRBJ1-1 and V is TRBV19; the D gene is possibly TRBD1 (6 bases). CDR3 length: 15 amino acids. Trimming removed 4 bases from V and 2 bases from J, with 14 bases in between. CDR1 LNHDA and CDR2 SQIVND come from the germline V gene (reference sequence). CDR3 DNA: TGTGCCAGTAGTACCCCCCGGACAGCAAACACTGAAGCTTTCTTT. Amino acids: CASSTPRTANTEAFF.

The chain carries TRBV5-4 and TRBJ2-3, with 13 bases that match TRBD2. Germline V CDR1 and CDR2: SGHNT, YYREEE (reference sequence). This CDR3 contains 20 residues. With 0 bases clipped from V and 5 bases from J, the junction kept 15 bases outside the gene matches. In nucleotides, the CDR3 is TGTGCCAGCAGCTTGGGACTAGCGGGAGGCACAAAGAGGGGAGGAGATACGCAGTATTTT. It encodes CASSLGLAGGTKRGGDTQYF.

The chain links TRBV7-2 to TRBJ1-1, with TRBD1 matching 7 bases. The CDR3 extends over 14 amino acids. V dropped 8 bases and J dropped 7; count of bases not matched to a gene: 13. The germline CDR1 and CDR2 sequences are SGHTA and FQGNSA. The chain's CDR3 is CASAKHGTEFEAFF. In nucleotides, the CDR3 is TGTGCCAGCGCAAAGCACGGGACAGAATTTGAAGCTTTCTTT.

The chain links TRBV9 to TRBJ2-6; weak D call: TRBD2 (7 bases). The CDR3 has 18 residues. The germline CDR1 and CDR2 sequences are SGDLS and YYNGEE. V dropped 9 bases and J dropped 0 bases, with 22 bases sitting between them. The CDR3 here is CAKRGAGTLNSGANVLTF. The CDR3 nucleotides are TGTGCCAAACGGGGGGCCGGGACACTAAACTCTGGGGCCAACGTCCTGACTTTC.

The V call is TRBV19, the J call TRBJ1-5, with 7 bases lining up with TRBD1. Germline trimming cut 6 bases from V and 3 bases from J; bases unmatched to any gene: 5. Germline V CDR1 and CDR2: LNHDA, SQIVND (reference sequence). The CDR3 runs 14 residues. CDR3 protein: CASRVGQINQPQHF. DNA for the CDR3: TGTGCCAGTAGAGTGGGACAGATCAATCAGCCCCAGCATTTT.

The DNA for the CDR3 is TGTGCCAGCAGCTTAGGCCTTGGAAGCGGGGAATACAATGAGCAGTTCTTC. Protein: CASSLGLGSGEYNEQFF. This chain joins TRBV13 and TRBJ2-1, with 7 bases aligning to TRBD2. The J segment lost 4 bases and the V segment lost 0 bases, leaving 9 bases of the junction unmatched. The length of the CDR3 is 17 residues. CDR1 and CDR2 (germline): PRHDT, FYEKMQ (reference sequence). The whole variable domain, filled in from reference TRBV13 and TRBJ2-1, reads AAGVIQSPRHLIKEKRETATLKCYPIPRHDTVYWYQQGPGQDPQFLISFYEKMQSDKGSIPDRFSAQQFSDYHSELNMSSLELGDSALYFCASSLGLGSGEYNEQFFGPGTRLTVL.

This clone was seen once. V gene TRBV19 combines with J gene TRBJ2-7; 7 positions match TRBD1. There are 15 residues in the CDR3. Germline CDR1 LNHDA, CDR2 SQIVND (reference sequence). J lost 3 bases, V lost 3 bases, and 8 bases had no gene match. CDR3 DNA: TGTGCCAGTAGTATCGCTCCGGGACAGAGCTACGAGCAGTACTTC. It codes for CASSIAPGQSYEQYF.

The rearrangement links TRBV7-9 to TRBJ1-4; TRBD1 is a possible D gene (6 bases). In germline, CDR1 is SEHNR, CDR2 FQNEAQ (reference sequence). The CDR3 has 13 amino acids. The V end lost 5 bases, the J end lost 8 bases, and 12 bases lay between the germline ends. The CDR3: CASSEGTREKLFF. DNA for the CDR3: TGTGCCAGCAGCGAGGGGACACGGGAAAAACTGTTTTTT.

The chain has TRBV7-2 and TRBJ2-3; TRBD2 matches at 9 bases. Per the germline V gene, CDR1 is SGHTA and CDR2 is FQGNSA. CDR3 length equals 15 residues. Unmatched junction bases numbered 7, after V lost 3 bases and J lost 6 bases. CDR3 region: CASSFPASGTDTQYF. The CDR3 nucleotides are TGTGCCAGCAGCTTTCCGGCTAGCGGGACGGATACGCAGTATTTT.

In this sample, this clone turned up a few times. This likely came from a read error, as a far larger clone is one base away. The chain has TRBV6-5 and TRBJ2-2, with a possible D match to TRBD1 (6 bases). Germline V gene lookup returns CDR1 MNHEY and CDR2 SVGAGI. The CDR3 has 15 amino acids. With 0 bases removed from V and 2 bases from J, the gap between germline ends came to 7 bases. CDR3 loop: CASSYSGQNTGELFF. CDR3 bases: TGTGCCAGCAGTTACTCGGGACAAAACACCGGGGAGCTGTTTTTT.

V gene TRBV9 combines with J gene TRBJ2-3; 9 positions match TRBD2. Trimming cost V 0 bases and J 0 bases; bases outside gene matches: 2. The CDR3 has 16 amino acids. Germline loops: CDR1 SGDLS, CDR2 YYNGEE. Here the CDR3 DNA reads TGTGCCAGCAGCGTAGGTAGCGGGGGTAGCACAGATACGCAGTATTTT. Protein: CASSVGSGGSTDTQYF.

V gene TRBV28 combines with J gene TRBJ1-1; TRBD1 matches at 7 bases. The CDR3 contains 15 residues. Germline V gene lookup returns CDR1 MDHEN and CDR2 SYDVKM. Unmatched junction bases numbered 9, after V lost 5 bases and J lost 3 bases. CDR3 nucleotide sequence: TGTGCCAGCAGTCCGCCCGACAGGGCCCACACTGAAGCTTTCTTT. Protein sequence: CASSPPDRAHTEAFF.

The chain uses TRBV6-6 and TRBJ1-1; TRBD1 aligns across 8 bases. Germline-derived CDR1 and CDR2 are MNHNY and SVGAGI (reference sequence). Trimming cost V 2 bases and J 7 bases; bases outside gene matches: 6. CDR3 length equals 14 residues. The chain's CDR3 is CASSYGQGNFEAFF. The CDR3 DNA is TGTGCCAGCAGTTACGGACAGGGAAATTTTGAAGCTTTCTTT.

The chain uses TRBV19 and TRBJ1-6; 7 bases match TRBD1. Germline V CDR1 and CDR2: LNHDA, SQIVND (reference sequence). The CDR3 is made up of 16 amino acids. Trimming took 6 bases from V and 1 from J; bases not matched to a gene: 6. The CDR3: CASRGRGESYNSPLHF. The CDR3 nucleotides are TGTGCCAGTAGGGGCAGGGGGGAATCCTATAATTCACCCCTCCACTTT.

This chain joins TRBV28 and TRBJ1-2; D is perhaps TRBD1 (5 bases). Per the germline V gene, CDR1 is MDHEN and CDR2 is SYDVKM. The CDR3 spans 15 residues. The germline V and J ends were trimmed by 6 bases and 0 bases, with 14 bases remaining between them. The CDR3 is CASRRTGLTNYGYTF. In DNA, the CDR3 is TGTGCCAGCAGAAGAACGGGACTGACTAACTATGGCTACACCTTC.

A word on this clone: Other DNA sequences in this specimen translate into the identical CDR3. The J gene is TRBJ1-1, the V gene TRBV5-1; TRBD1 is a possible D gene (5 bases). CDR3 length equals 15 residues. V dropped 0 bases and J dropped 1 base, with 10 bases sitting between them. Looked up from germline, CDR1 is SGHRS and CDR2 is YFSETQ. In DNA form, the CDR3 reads TGCGCCAGCAGCTTGGGGGGTCAGGGGAACACTGAAGCTTTCTTT. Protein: CASSLGGQGNTEAFF.

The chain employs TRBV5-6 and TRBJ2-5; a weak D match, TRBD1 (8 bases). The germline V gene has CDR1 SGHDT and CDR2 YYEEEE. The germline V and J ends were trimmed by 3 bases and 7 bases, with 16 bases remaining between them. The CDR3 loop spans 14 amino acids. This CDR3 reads CASSSTHRGGTQYF. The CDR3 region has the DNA TGTGCCAGCAGCTCGACGCACAGGGGGGGGACCCAGTACTTC.

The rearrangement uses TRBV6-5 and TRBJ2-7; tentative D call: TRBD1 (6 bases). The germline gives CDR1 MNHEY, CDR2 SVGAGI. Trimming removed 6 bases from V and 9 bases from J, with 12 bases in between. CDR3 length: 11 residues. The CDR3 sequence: CASRQQGAQYF. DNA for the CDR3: TGTGCCAGCAGACAACAGGGTGCGCAGTACTTC.

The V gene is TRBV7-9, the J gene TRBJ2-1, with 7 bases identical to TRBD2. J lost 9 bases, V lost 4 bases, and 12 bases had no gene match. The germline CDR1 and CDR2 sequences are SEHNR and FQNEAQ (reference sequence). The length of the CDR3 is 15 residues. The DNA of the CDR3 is TGTGCCAGCAGCTCCGAAGGAGCGGGGCAGGTTGAGCAGTTCTTC. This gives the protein CASSSEGAGQVEQFF.

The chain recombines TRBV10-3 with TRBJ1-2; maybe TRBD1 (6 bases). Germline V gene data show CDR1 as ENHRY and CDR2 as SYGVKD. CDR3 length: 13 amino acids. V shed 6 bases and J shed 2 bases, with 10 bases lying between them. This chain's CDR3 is CAIRKDSNYGYTF. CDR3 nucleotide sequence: TGTGCCATCAGGAAGGACAGCAACTATGGCTACACCTTC.

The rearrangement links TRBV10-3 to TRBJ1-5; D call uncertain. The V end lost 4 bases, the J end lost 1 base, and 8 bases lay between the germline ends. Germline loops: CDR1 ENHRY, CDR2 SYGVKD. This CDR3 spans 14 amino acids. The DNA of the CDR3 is TGTGCCATCAGTGGGCAGGAAAGCAATCAGCCCCAGCATTTT. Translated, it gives CAISGQESNQPQHF.

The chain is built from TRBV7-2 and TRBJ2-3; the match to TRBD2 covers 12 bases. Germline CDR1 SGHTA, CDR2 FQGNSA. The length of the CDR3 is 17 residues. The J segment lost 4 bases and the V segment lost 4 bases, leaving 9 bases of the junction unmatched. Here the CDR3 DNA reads TGTGCCAGCAGCTCCTCGGTACTAGCGGGAGGAGCAGATACGCAGTATTTT. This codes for CASSSSVLAGGADTQYF.

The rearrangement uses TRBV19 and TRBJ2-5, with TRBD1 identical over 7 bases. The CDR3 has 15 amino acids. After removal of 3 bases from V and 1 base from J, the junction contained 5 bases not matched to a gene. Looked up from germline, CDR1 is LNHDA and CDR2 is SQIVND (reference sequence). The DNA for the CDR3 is TGTGCCAGTAGTATCCCCGGGACAGCCCAAGAGACCCAGTACTTC. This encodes CASSIPGTAQETQYF.